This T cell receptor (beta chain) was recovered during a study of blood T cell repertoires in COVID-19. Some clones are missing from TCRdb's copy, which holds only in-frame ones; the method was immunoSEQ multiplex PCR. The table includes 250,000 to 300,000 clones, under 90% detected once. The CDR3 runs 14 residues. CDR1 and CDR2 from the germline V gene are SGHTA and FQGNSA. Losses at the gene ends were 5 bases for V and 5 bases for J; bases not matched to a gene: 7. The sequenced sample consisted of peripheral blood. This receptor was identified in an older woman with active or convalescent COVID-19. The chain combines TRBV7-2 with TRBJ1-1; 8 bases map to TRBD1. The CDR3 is CASSPGQGWTEAFF. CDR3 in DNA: TGTGCCAGCAGCCCCGGACAGGGTTGGACTGAAGCTTTCTTT.